The 23 T cell receptor beta chains in this list originate from one sample, sequenced in a study of blood T cell repertoires in COVID-19. Generated by immunoSEQ multiplex PCR, the TCRdb table keeps only in-frame clones and is missing some. Found here are fewer than 250,000 clones, around 84% of them singletons; the top ten hold around a tenth. The source material was peripheral blood. The receptor source for this set is a man between 50 and 59 years old with COVID-19, enrolled during active disease.

The chain is built from TRBV29-1 and TRBJ2-3; TRBD2 matches at 12 bases. V lost 1 base to trimming and J lost 5 bases; unmatched junction nucleotides: 7. The CDR3 is made up of 16 amino acids. Germline V lookup: CDR1 SQVTM, CDR2 ANQGSEA. CDR3 coding DNA: TGCAGCGTTGAAGGAGACTCTAGCGGGAGGGTAGATACGCAGTATTTT. Translating gives CSVEGDSSGRVDTQYF.

V is TRBV7-8 and J is TRBJ1-2; D is perhaps TRBD1 (5 bases). V was trimmed by 0 bases and J by 8 bases, leaving 13 bases between them. The CDR3 runs to 14 residues. Germline V CDR1 and CDR2: SGHVS, FQNEAQ. CDR3 region: CASSLAGGTGGYTF. In nucleotides, the CDR3 is TGTGCCAGCAGCTTAGCGGGGGGGACGGGGGGCTACACCTTC.

The chain combines TRBV6-5 with TRBJ1-2; 9 bases agree with TRBD1. The CDR3 contains 14 residues. Trimming took 7 bases from V and 8 from J; bases not matched to a gene: 11. Germline-derived CDR1 and CDR2 are MNHEY and SVGAGI. DNA for the CDR3: TGTGCCAGCATCTTGGGACAGGGCGCGCTGGGCTACACCTTC. Translated, it gives CASILGQGALGYTF.

The chain joins TRBV4-2 to TRBJ1-5; D is undetermined. The germline V gene encodes CDR1 LGHNA and CDR2 YNFKEQ. This CDR3 has 15 amino acids. The V gene lost 0 bases and the J gene lost 7 bases, with 13 bases spanning the gap. DNA for the CDR3: TGTGCCAGCAGCCAAGATAGATCGGTTTCGCAGCCCCAGCATTTT. It codes for CASSQDRSVSQPQHF.

This clone was detected only once. The gene calls are TRBV30 and TRBJ1-6; 7 bases fit TRBD1. This CDR3 contains 14 residues. Germline V CDR1 and CDR2: GTSNPN, SVGIG (reference sequence). J lost 9 bases, V lost 0 bases, and 5 bases had no gene match. This CDR3 reads CAWSVVQGLSPLHF. CDR3 DNA sequence: TGTGCCTGGAGTGTGGTACAGGGGCTTTCACCCCTCCACTTT.

This chain uses TRBV5-1 with TRBJ2-3; 12 bases agree with TRBD2. The V and J ends lost 3 bases and 3 bases, in that order; junction bases with no gene match: 8. Germline CDR1 is SGHRS and CDR2 is YFSETQ. The CDR3 runs to 17 residues. The CDR3 coding sequence is TGCGCCAGCAGCTCCCGACTAGCGGGAGTTCGGACAGATACGCAGTATTTT. Translation gives CASSSRLAGVRTDTQYF.

The V and J genes are TRBV3-1 (or the pseudogene TRBV3-2) and TRBJ1-5; D gene uncertain. Germline V gene data show CDR1 as LGHDT and CDR2 as YNNKEL (reference sequence). The CDR3 runs to 14 residues. Trimming pared 0 bases from V and 4 bases from J, leaving 7 bases between. CDR3 loop: CASSQDGNNQPQHF. The CDR3 nucleotides read TGTGCCAGCAGCCAAGATGGCAATAATCAGCCCCAGCATTTT.

The CDR3 nucleotides are TGTGCCAGTAGTCTCCCGGGGGGAGCGAACACCGGGGAGCTGTTTTTT. Translating it yields CASSLPGGANTGELFF. The chain links TRBV19 to TRBJ2-2; 7 bases are a match to TRBD2. CDR1 and CDR2 (germline): LNHDA, SQIVND (reference sequence). CDR3 length equals 16 residues. V trimming: 5 bases; J trimming: 0 bases; junction bases outside the gene matches: 6.

J is TRBJ2-1 and V is TRBV11-2, with D possibly being TRBD2 (5 bases). Trimming removed 7 bases at V and 0 bases at J, with 19 bases between. The CDR3 has 17 residues. Germline values: CDR1 SGHAT, CDR2 FQNNGV. CDR3 nucleotides: TGTGCCAGCACCCAAACCCCCGGGGTCAACTCCTACAATGAGCAGTTCTTC. Translating gives CASTQTPGVNSYNEQFF.

This chain connects TRBV29-1 to TRBJ2-2; a weak D match, TRBD1 (6 bases). The CDR3 has 14 amino acids. The V and J ends lost 7 bases and 4 bases respectively, with 16 bases between them. Germline lookup yields CDR1 SQVTM and CDR2 ANQGSEA. CDR3 sequence reads: CSAKTGLGTGELFF. The CDR3 bases are TGCAGCGCCAAGACAGGTTTAGGCACCGGGGAGCTGTTTTTT.

In DNA form, the CDR3 reads TGTGCCAGCTCACTTCTCGGGACTAGCGGGAGCTACGAGCAGTACTTC. This gives the protein CASSLLGTSGSYEQYF. V and J are TRBV18 and TRBJ2-7; the match to TRBD2 covers 14 bases. Germline V gives CDR1 KGHSH, CDR2 LQKENI. Trimming removed 4 bases from V and 3 bases from J; junction bases left unmatched: 5. This CDR3 region has 16 residues.

The rearrangement joins TRBV5-4 to TRBJ2-7; 9 bases map to TRBD1. The germline CDR1 and CDR2 sequences are SGHNT and YYREEE (reference sequence). Trimming removed 2 bases from V and 3 bases from J; junction bases left unmatched: 6. CDR3 length equals 15 residues. The chain's CDR3 is CASSFPGQGGYEQYF. CDR3 nucleotides: TGTGCCAGCAGCTTTCCGGGACAGGGAGGCTACGAGCAGTACTTC.

The V and J genes are TRBV28 and TRBJ1-6, with TRBD1 matching 7 bases. The CDR3 loop spans 17 amino acids. CDR1 and CDR2 (germline): MDHEN, SYDVKM. The trim removed 3 bases at V and 7 bases at J, leaving 12 bases unmatched. The chain's CDR3 is CASSFPQGQLGNSPLHF. The CDR3 DNA reads as TGTGCCAGCAGTTTCCCACAGGGACAGCTAGGAAATTCACCCCTCCACTTT. Full variable domain (rest looked up from reference TRBV28 and TRBJ1-6): DVKVTQSSRYLVKRTGEKVFLECVQDMDHENMFWYRQDPGLGLRLIYFSYDVKMKEKGDIPEGYSVSREKKERFSLILESASTNQTSMYLCASSFPQGQLGNSPLHFGNGTRLTVT.

The chain joins TRBV14 to TRBJ2-1; D may be TRBD2 (6 bases). V lost 8 bases and J 2 bases, leaving 13 bases between the germline ends. The CDR3 is made up of 14 amino acids. Germline assignment: CDR1 SGHDN and CDR2 FVKESK. The CDR3 loop reads CASARTTAYNEQFF. Here the CDR3 DNA reads TGTGCCAGCGCGCGGACTACCGCCTACAATGAGCAGTTCTTC.

This sequence joins TRBV15 and TRBJ2-7, with D possibly TRBD1 on 6 matching bases. Trimming took off 3 bases at V and 3 bases at J, with 15 bases between the two ends. The CDR3 runs to 15 residues. The germline V gene has CDR1 LNHNV and CDR2 YYDKDF (reference sequence). CDR3 DNA: TGTGCCACCAGCAGGCCGGGACATCCTCGCTACGAGCAGTACTTC. It specifies CATSRPGHPRYEQYF.

V usage is TRBV6-5 and J usage is TRBJ2-5; the match to TRBD2 covers 8 bases. Trimming at V came to 8 bases and at J to 0 bases, leaving 5 bases not matched to a gene. Germline CDR1 reads MNHEY; CDR2 reads SVGAGI. The CDR3 sequence is 14 residues long. Written as DNA, the CDR3 is TGTGCCAGCCGGGGGGGACTATACCAAGAGACCCAGTACTTC. This codes for CASRGGLYQETQYF.

The CDR3 nucleotides are TGTGCCAGCAGTTCCCGGGGGACAACTAATGAAAAACTGTTTTTT. Its translation is CASSSRGTTNEKLFF. The gene calls are TRBV28 and TRBJ1-4; possibly TRBD1 for D (5 bases). Trimming left V 4 bases short and J 0 bases short, with 9 bases between. Germline assignment: CDR1 MDHEN and CDR2 SYDVKM. CDR3 size: 15 residues.

V gene TRBV5-1 combines with J gene TRBJ1-4; TRBD1 is a possible D gene (5 bases). The germline gives CDR1 SGHRS, CDR2 YFSETQ. The length of the CDR3 is 16 residues. V dropped 5 bases and J dropped 3 bases, with 17 bases sitting between them. CDR3 region: CASRHQGGVANEKLFF. CDR3 DNA sequence: TGCGCCAGCAGGCATCAGGGAGGGGTCGCTAATGAAAAACTGTTTTTT. The full variable domain, rest sourced from reference TRBV5-1 and TRBJ1-4, is KAGVTQTPRYLIKTRGQQVTLSCSPISGHRSVSWYQQTPGQGLQFLFEYFSETQRNKGNFPGRFSGRQFSNSRSEMNVSTLELGDSALYLCASRHQGGVANEKLFFGSGTQLSVL.

The chain combines TRBV6-5 with TRBJ1-2, with TRBD1 matching over 9 bases. Losses at the gene ends were 8 bases for V and 4 bases for J; bases not matched to a gene: 11. Germline loops: CDR1 MNHEY, CDR2 SVGAGI. This CDR3 is built from 15 residues. CDR3 protein: CASQRTDRGLYGYTF. DNA of the CDR3: TGTGCCAGCCAGCGGACGGACAGGGGCCTCTATGGCTACACCTTC.

This chain uses TRBV5-6 with TRBJ2-3; 7 nucleotides match TRBD2. The germline V gene encodes CDR1 SGHDT and CDR2 YYEEEE. Unmatched junction bases numbered 14, after V lost 0 bases and J lost 4 bases. The CDR3 sequence is 18 residues long. CDR3 coding DNA: TGTGCCAGCAGCTTGGACTCGACGGGAGGAGTTGCTGCAGATACGCAGTATTTT. Protein sequence: CASSLDSTGGVAADTQYF.

There are many counts of this clone. The V and J genes are TRBV13 and TRBJ2-2; D ambiguous. Germline loops: CDR1 PRHDT, CDR2 FYEKMQ (reference sequence). The CDR3 covers 14 residues. The V and J ends lost 1 base and 5 bases respectively, with 8 bases between them. The chain's CDR3 is CASSLDPKTGELFF. The CDR3 DNA is TGTGCCAGCAGCTTAGATCCCAAAACCGGGGAGCTGTTTTTT. Full variable domain (missing parts from reference TRBV13 and TRBJ2-2): AAGVIQSPRHLIKEKRETATLKCYPIPRHDTVYWYQQGPGQDPQFLISFYEKMQSDKGSIPDRFSAQQFSDYHSELNMSSLELGDSALYFCASSLDPKTGELFFGEGSRLTVL.

The CDR3 DNA reads TGCAGTGCTAGTACTAGCCCCACCTACAATGAGCAGTTCTTC. Translating gives CSASTSPTYNEQFF. The J gene is TRBJ2-1, the V gene TRBV20-1, with D possibly TRBD2 on 6 matching bases. The CDR3 is 14 amino acids. Germline loops: CDR1 DFQATT, CDR2 SNEGSKA (reference sequence). V was trimmed by 3 bases and J by 2 bases, leaving 11 bases between them.

The chain couples TRBV5-1 to TRBJ1-6; D is unclear. The length of the CDR3 is 16 residues. Trimming removed 0 bases from V and 4 bases from J, with 11 bases in between. Germline V gives CDR1 SGHRS, CDR2 YFSETQ. CDR3 DNA sequence: TGCGCCAGCAGCTTGGCGGGGTCCGATTATAATTCACCCCTCCACTTT. Translation gives CASSLAGSDYNSPLHF.